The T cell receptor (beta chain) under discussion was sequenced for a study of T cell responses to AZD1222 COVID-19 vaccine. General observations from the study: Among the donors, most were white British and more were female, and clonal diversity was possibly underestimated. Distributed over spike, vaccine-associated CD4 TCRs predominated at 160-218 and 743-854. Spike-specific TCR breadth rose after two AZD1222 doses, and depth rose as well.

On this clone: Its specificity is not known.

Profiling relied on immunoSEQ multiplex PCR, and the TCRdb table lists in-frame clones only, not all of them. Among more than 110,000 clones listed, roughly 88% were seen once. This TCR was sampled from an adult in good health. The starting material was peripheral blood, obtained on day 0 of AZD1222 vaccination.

This chain's CDR3 is CASSLVVGASEQYF. DNA for the CDR3: TGCGCCAGCAGCTTGGTCGTAGGCGCGTCCGAGCAGTACTTC. The chain uses TRBV5-1 and TRBJ2-7; D unclear. The germline V and J ends were trimmed by 0 bases and 6 bases, with 13 bases remaining between them. CDR1 is SGHRS and CDR2 is YFSETQ in the germline V gene. CDR3 length: 14 amino acids.